Following are 5 T cell receptor beta chains from one sample sequenced in a study of human T cells and chemical hapten exposure. TCRdb itself ran the RACE reads through MiXCR, one entry per CDR3 protein. The sample consists of approximately 80,000 distinct CDR3 sequences, around 7.8% of them appearing once. Time point denoted: patch test 1, 2 weeks after DPC sensitization. Regarding treatment: therapeutic diphenylcyclopropenone sensitization with weekly scalp DPC. The sequencing used whole blood, collected in connection with sensitization to the hapten diphenylcyclopropenone (DPC). Every receptor here comes from a woman in her 30s with alopecia areata. Some clones in this sample may be carry-over from other donors' samples.

There are a few counts of this clonotype. J is TRBJ2-3 and V is TRBV5-1; 8 positions agree with TRBD2. Germline V CDR1 and CDR2: SGHRS, YFSETQ. This CDR3 spans 17 amino acids. After removal of 0 bases from V and 0 bases from J, the junction contained 6 bases not matched to a gene. The CDR3 nucleotides are TGCGCCAGCAGCTTGGTTCCAGCGGGGGACAGCACAGATACGCAGTATTTT. Translation: CASSLVPAGDSTDTQYF.

This clonotype has a count of ten or more. V usage is TRBV29-1 and J usage is TRBJ1-2; possible D gene TRBD1, 6 bases. The germline CDR1 and CDR2 sequences are SQVTM and ANQGSEA. The CDR3 is 12 residues long. Trimming stripped 7 bases from V and 5 bases from J, with 14 bases between. The CDR3 bases are TGCAGCGGGACCGGGACACCTTATGGCTACACCTTC. It yields the protein CSGTGTPYGYTF. The complete variable domain, with remaining parts taken from reference TRBV29-1 and TRBJ1-2, reads SAVISQKPSRDICQRGTSLTIQCQVDSQVTMMFWYRQQPGQSLTLIATANQGSEATYESGFVIDKFPISRPNLTFSTLTVSNMSPEDSSIYLCSGTGTPYGYTFGSGTRLTVV.

This clonotype was seen at least ten times. The CDR3 coding sequence is TGTGCCAGCAGCTTATTATCAAATACGCAGTATTTT. Translated: CASSLLSNTQYF. The genes are TRBV7-9 and TRBJ2-3; no clear D gene. CDR3 length equals 12 residues. The germline V gene encodes CDR1 SEHNR and CDR2 FQNEAQ (reference sequence). Trimming cost V 2 bases and J 7 bases, with 7 bases left between them.

This clonotype was seen many times. The gene calls are TRBV3-1 and TRBJ2-3; TRBD2 matches 12 bases. V was pared by 5 bases and J by 4 bases, with 13 bases of the junction left unmatched. This CDR3 is 18 amino acids long. CDR1 and CDR2 from the germline V gene are LGHDT and YNNKEL (reference sequence). The CDR3 bases are TGTGCCAGCAGCTCTACCCGCTCTAGCGGGGGGGCCTCAGATACGCAGTATTTT. It codes for CASSSTRSSGGASDTQYF.

The CDR3 bases are TGCAGTGCTAGGGGGGGGGTGCCGTATGAGCAGTACTTC. Amino acid sequence: CSARGGVPYEQYF. The V call is TRBV20-1, the J call TRBJ2-7; TRBD2 aligns across 7 bases. Germline V gene sequence: CDR1 DFQATT, CDR2 SNEGSKA (reference sequence). The CDR3 loop spans 13 amino acids. J lost 7 bases, V lost 3 bases, and 9 bases had no gene match.